This entry is about one T cell receptor (beta chain). Its antigen is unknown. The CDR3 sequence is 16 residues long. V shed 4 bases and J 5 bases; nucleotides not matched to a gene: 7. The germline gives CDR1 SGHRS, CDR2 YFSETQ. This sample was taken from a study of cytomegalovirus exposure and HLA in healthy donors. Findings of the study overall: Beyond CMV serostatus, there was no information to go on about immune exposure. Upon later analysis, TCR association rates were observed to vary by HLA locus, being highest for DRB1 and lowest for HLA-C. Previous analysis showed most TCR beta V segments were productive about 87% or about 30% of the time.

Both 60 Vbeta primers and 13 Jbeta primers went into the PCR. Sequencing used immunoSEQ multiplex PCR; TCRdb keeps in-frame clones, though not all of them. The data hold around 50,000 clones, with around 82% observed a single time. As for the donors, each was a healthy bone marrow donor. The sample consisted of PBMCs. The gene calls are TRBV5-1 and TRBJ2-2, with TRBD2 matching 11 bases. The TCR originated in a man aged 25 to 40 in good health and CMV-seropositive. The DNA of the CDR3 is TGCGCCAGCAGCACACCCGGGACTAGCGGAACCGGGGAGCTGTTTTTT. Protein sequence: CASSTPGTSGTGELFF. Full variable domain (missing parts from reference TRBV5-1 and TRBJ2-2): KAGVTQTPRYLIKTRGQQVTLSCSPISGHRSVSWYQQTPGQGLQFLFEYFSETQRNKGNFPGRFSGRQFSNSRSEMNVSTLELGDSALYLCASSTPGTSGTGELFFGEGSRLTVL.